A single T cell receptor (beta chain) is shown here with its context. The CDR3 contains 15 residues. J lost 5 bases, V lost 1 base, and 3 bases had no gene match. Germline lookup yields CDR1 MGHDK and CDR2 SYGVNS. These data originate in a study of glioma-infiltrating T cells after dendritic cell vaccination. Overall study context: Patients received autologous tumor lysate-pulsed dendritic cell vaccination between 2003 and 2012.

The time point denotes: after dendritic cell vaccination, including at tumor progression/relapse. PBMC sampling occurred before vaccination, two weeks after the third dose, and at progression. The table came from immunoSEQ multiplex PCR; TCRdb's copy has only in-frame clones and leaves some out. The top ten hold approximately 2% of the sample, which has some 90,000 clones, around four fifths seen once. The receptor comes from a human donor with glioblastoma. Sequencing used blood, obtained after dendritic cell vaccination. The V and J genes are TRBV25-1 and TRBJ2-2; TRBD1 matches 8 bases. CDR3 region: CASSELDRETGELFF. As DNA, the CDR3 is TGTGCCAGCAGTGAATTGGACAGGGAAACCGGGGAGCTGTTTTTT.